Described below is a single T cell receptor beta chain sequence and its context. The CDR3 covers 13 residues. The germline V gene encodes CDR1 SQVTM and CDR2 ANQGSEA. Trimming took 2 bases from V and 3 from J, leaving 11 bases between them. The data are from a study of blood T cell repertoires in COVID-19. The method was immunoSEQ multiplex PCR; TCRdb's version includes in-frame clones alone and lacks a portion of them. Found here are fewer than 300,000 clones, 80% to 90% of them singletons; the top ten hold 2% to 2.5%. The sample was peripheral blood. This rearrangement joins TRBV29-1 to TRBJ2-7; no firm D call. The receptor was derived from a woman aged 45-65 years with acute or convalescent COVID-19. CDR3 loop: CSVESHRDYEQYF. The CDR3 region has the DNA TGCAGCGTTGAATCGCACAGAGACTACGAGCAGTACTTC.